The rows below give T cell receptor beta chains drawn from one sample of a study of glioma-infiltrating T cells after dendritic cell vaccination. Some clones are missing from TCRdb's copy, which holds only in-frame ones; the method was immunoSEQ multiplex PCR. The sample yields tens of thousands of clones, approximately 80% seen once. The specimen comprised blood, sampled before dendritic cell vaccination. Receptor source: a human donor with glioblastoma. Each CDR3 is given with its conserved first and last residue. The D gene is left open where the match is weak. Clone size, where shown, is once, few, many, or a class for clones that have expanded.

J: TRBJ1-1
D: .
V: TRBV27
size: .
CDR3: CASKLLGGTEAFF
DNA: TGTGCCAGCAAACTACTCGGGGGCACTGAAGCTTTCTTT

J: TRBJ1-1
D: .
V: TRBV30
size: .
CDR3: CAWLPTGDSNTEAFF
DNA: TGTGCCTGGCTTCCCACGGGGGACTCGAACACTGAAGCTTTCTTT

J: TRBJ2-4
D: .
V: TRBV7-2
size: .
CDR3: CASSFSARNIQYF
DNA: TGTGCCAGCAGCTTCTCCGCCAGGAACATTCAGTACTTC

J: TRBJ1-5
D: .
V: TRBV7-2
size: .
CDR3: CASSSYGGRNQPQHF
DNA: TGTGCCAGCAGCTCCTACGGAGGGCGTAATCAGCCCCAGCATTTT

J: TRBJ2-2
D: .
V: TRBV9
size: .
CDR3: CASSPLVGGTNTGELFF
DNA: TGTGCCAGCAGCCCCCTTGTGGGGGGAACGAACACCGGGGAGCTGTTTTTT

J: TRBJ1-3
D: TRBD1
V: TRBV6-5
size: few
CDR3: CASSRTGAGNTIYF
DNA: TGTGCCAGCAGTCGGACAGGGGCAGGAAACACCATATATTTT

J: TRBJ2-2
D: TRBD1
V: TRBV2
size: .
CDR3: CASSGTGRNTGELFF
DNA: TGTGCCAGCAGCGGGACAGGGAGGAACACCGGGGAGCTGTTTTTT

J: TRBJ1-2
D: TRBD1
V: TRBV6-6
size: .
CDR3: CASSYQGGGDGYTF
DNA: TGTGCCAGCAGTTATCAGGGGGGTGGGGACGGCTACACCTTC

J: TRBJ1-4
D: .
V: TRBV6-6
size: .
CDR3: CASSPGGYEKLFF
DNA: TGTGCCAGCAGTCCCGGAGGTTACGAAAAACTGTTTTTT

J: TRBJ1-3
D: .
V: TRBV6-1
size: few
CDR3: CASSDVTGASTIYF
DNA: TGTGCCAGCAGTGACGTGACTGGGGCTAGCACCATATATTTT

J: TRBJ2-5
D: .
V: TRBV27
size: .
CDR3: CASSFGLEQYF
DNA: TGTGCCAGCAGTTTCGGTCTTGAGCAGTACTTC

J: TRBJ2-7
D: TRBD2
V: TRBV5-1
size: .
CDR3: CASSAGLEYEQYF
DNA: TGCGCCAGCAGCGCCGGACTAGAATACGAGCAGTACTTC

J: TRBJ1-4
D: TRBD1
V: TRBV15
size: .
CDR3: CATSSPGQTNEKLFF
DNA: TGTGCCACCAGCAGTCCGGGACAGACTAATGAAAAACTGTTTTTT

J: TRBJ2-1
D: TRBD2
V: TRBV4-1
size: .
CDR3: CASSHEGEGQFF
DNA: TGCGCCAGCAGCCACGAAGGGGAGGGTCAGTTCTTC

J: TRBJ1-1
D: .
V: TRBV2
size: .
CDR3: CASSENRGTGTEAFF
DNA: TGTGCCAGCAGTGAGAATAGGGGCACCGGCACTGAAGCTTTCTTT

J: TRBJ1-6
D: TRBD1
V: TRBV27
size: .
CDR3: CASSLSGTDQSPLHF
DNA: TGTGCCAGCAGTTTATCCGGGACAGATCAATCACCCCTCCACTTT

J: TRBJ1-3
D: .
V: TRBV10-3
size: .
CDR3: CAISEEHHGNTIYF
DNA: TGTGCCATCAGCGAAGAACACCATGGAAACACCATATATTTT

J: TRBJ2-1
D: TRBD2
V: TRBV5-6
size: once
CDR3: CASSLLGLAALGAYNEQFF
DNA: TGTGCCAGCAGCTTGCTGGGACTAGCGGCTTTAGGAGCTTACAATGAGCAGTTCTTC

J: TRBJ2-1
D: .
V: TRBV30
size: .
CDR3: CAWSVNRYNEQFF
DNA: TGTGCCTGGAGTGTGAACAGATACAATGAGCAGTTCTTC

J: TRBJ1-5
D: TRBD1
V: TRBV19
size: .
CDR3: CASSKTTGENQPQHF
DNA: TGTGCCAGTAGTAAAACGACAGGGGAAAATCAGCCCCAGCATTTT

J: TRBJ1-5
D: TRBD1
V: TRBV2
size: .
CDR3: CASQGGTGGIGPQHF
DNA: TGTGCCAGCCAAGGGGGGACAGGGGGAATTGGGCCCCAGCATTTT

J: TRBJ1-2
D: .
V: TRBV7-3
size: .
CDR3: CASSQTGQMGGYTF
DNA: TGTGCCAGCAGCCAGACAGGACAGATGGGTGGCTACACCTTC

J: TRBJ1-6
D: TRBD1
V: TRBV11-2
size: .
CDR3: CASSTTGGESSPLHF
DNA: TGTGCCAGCAGCACAACAGGGGGCGAGAGTTCACCCCTCCACTTT

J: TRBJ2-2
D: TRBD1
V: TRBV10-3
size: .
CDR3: CAIRGQGYTGELFF
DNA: TGTGCCATCCGCGGACAGGGGTACACCGGGGAGCTGTTTTTT

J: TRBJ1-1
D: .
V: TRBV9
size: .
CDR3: CASSAGAENTEAFF
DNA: TGTGCCAGCAGCGCGGGAGCAGAGAACACTGAAGCTTTCTTT

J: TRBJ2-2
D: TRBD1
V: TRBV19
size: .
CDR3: CASSSTGQGAGELFF
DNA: TGTGCCAGTAGCTCTACGGGACAGGGGGCCGGGGAGCTGTTTTTT

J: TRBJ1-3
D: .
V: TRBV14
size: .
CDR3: CASSPQVSGNTIYF
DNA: TGTGCCAGCAGCCCACAAGTCTCTGGAAACACCATATATTTT

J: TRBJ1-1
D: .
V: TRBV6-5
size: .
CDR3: CASSYSRGGRWTEAFF
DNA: TGTGCCAGCAGTTACTCGAGGGGGGGGCGGTGGACTGAAGCTTTCTTT

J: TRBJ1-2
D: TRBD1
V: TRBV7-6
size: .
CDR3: CASSLADRGQGGYTF
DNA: TGTGCCAGCAGCTTAGCCGACAGGGGGCAGGGGGGCTACACCTTC

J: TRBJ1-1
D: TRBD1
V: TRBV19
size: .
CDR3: CASSIVWTGLRTEAFF
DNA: TGTGCCAGTAGTATAGTGTGGACAGGGTTACGAACTGAAGCTTTCTTT

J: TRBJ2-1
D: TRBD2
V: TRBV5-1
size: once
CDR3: CASSSSGGLLNEQFF
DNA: TGCGCCAGCAGCTCTAGCGGGGGGCTACTCAATGAGCAGTTCTTC

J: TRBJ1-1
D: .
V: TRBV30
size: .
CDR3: CAWSPSRAGEAFF
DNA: TGTGCCTGGAGTCCCTCCAGGGCAGGCGAAGCTTTCTTT

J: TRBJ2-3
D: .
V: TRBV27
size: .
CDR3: CASSLRGGGTDTQYF
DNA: TGTGCCAGCAGTTTACGCGGGGGCGGGACAGATACGCAGTATTTT

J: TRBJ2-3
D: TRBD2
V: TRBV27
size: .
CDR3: CASSPYGLATPTDTQYF
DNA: TGTGCCAGCAGTCCCTACGGACTAGCGACCCCCACAGATACGCAGTATTTT

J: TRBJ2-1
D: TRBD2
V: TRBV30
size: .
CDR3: CAWSVRRGDTYNEQFF
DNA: TGTGCCTGGAGTGTCCGGCGGGGGGATACCTACAATGAGCAGTTCTTC

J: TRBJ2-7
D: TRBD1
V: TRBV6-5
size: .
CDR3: CASSLLGQSNEQYF
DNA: TGTGCCAGCAGTTTATTGGGACAGTCGAACGAGCAGTACTTC

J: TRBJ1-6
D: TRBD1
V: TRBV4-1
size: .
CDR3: CASSPEDRDNSPLHF
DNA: TGCGCCAGCAGCCCTGAGGACAGGGATAATTCACCCCTCCACTTT

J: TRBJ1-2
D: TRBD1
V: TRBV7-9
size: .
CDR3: CASSPTGIRGYTF
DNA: TGTGCCAGCAGCCCGACAGGGATTCGTGGCTACACCTTC

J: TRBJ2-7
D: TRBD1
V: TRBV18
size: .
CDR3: CASSRDNTGQGFYEQYF
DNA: TGTGCCAGCTCACGAGACAATACGGGACAGGGTTTCTACGAGCAGTACTTC

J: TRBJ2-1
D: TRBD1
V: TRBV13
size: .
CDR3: CASRGTANNEQFF
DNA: TGTGCCAGCAGAGGGACAGCAAACAATGAGCAGTTCTTC

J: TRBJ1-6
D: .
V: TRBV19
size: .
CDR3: CASCKQHTSPLHF
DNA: TGTGCCAGCTGCAAACAGCATACTTCACCCCTCCACTTT

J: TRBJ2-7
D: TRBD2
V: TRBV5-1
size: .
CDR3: CASSGTSGGAGLREQYF
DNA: TGCGCCAGCAGCGGGACTAGCGGGGGGGCCGGTCTCCGCGAGCAGTACTTC